These T cell receptor beta chains were read from a single sample in a study of shared clonotypes between healthy human individuals. Produced via immunoSEQ multiplex PCR; TCRdb's table is partial and in-frame only. The sample has hundreds of thousands of clones, about 79% seen once. Sequenced sample: PBMCs. The source is a middle-aged woman in good health. Some clones in this sample may be carry-over from other donors' samples. Both conserved end residues are part of each CDR3. D genes are given only for firm matches. The size entry is marked missing in some rows and otherwise reads once, few, many or a size class.

j_gene: TRBJ1-4
v_gene: TRBV4-3
abundance: few
d_gene: NA
CDR3nt: TGCGCCAGCAGCCAAGTCGCGGGGGTTAATGAAAAACTGTTTTTT
CDR3aa: CASSQVAGVNEKLFF

j_gene: TRBJ2-2
v_gene: TRBV9
abundance: few
d_gene: TRBD1
CDR3nt: TGTGCCAGCAGCTATGCAGGGGGTGGTAGCACCGGGGAGCTGTTTTTT
CDR3aa: CASSYAGGGSTGELFF

j_gene: TRBJ1-3
v_gene: TRBV30
abundance: NA
d_gene: NA
CDR3nt: TGTGCCTGGAGTGTAACAGCTGGAAACACCATATATTTT
CDR3aa: CAWSVTAGNTIYF

j_gene: TRBJ2-1
v_gene: TRBV9
abundance: once
d_gene: NA
CDR3nt: TGTGCCAGCAGCCCGCGCCCTTGGAATGAGCAGTTCTTC
CDR3aa: CASSPRPWNEQFF

j_gene: TRBJ2-7
v_gene: TRBV6-1
abundance: NA
d_gene: NA
CDR3nt: TGTGCCAGCAGTGAAGCGCTGGGGGCGGCCTACGAGCAGTACTTC
CDR3aa: CASSEALGAAYEQYF

j_gene: TRBJ2-7
v_gene: TRBV28
abundance: NA
d_gene: NA
CDR3nt: TGTGCCAGCAGTTACGGTTCCTTCGGGACCGTGGACTTC
CDR3aa: CASSYGSFGTVDF

j_gene: TRBJ2-7
v_gene: TRBV6-5
abundance: NA
d_gene: NA
CDR3nt: TGTGCCAGCAGTTACCAACGGCACTACGAGCAGTACTTC
CDR3aa: CASSYQRHYEQYF

j_gene: TRBJ2-3
v_gene: TRBV11-3
abundance: NA
d_gene: NA
CDR3nt: TGTGCCAGCAGCCTAGGAGGGGGTGCAGATACGCAGTATTTT
CDR3aa: CASSLGGGADTQYF

j_gene: TRBJ1-2
v_gene: TRBV7-9
abundance: NA
d_gene: TRBD1
CDR3nt: TGTGCCAGCAGTTCGGACAGGGTCCATGGCTACACCTTC
CDR3aa: CASSSDRVHGYTF

j_gene: TRBJ2-7
v_gene: TRBV28
abundance: NA
d_gene: NA
CDR3nt: TGTGCCAGCTTAGACTACTCCTACGAGCAGTACTTC
CDR3aa: CASLDYSYEQYF

j_gene: TRBJ2-7
v_gene: TRBV28
abundance: NA
d_gene: TRBD2
CDR3nt: TGTGCCAGCAGTTTCGTTGAGTTTGTTTCGATGCTAGCGGGGGAGCAGTACTTC
CDR3aa: CASSFVEFVSMLAGEQYF

j_gene: TRBJ2-2
v_gene: TRBV20-1
abundance: NA
d_gene: NA
CDR3nt: TGCAGTGCTAGAGCATCCGGGGAGCTGTTTTTT
CDR3aa: CSARASGELFF

j_gene: TRBJ1-5
v_gene: TRBV10-3
abundance: once
d_gene: TRBD1
CDR3nt: TGTGCCATCAGCCCGACAGGGATCGGCAATCAGCCCCAGCATTTT
CDR3aa: CAISPTGIGNQPQHF

j_gene: TRBJ1-5
v_gene: TRBV2
abundance: NA
d_gene: TRBD1
CDR3nt: TGTGCCACCAGCCCGGGACAGGGCTATCAGCCCCAGCATTTT
CDR3aa: CATSPGQGYQPQHF

j_gene: TRBJ2-5
v_gene: TRBV9
abundance: once
d_gene: NA
CDR3nt: TGTGCCAGCAGCGGGGGGGCGGCCCAAGAGACCCAGTACTTC
CDR3aa: CASSGGAAQETQYF

j_gene: TRBJ2-7
v_gene: TRBV10-1
abundance: NA
d_gene: TRBD2
CDR3nt: TGCGCCAGCAGCCCCGGGACTAGTAAGTACGAGCAGTACTTC
CDR3aa: CASSPGTSKYEQYF

j_gene: TRBJ2-1
v_gene: TRBV14
abundance: NA
d_gene: NA
CDR3nt: TGTGCCAGCAGCCAAGCTCGTCTCCTTAACAATGAGCAGTTCTTC
CDR3aa: CASSQARLLNNEQFF

j_gene: TRBJ2-3
v_gene: TRBV9
abundance: NA
d_gene: TRBD2
CDR3nt: TGTGCCAGCAGCCCCCGAGGGTCCCGGCAGGGACTAGCACCGAATTTT
CDR3aa: CASSPRGSRQGLAPNF

j_gene: TRBJ1-2
v_gene: TRBV29-1
abundance: NA
d_gene: NA
CDR3nt: TGCAGCGAGTCATCAAACTATGACTACACCTTC
CDR3aa: CSESSNYDYTF

j_gene: TRBJ1-1
v_gene: TRBV28
abundance: NA
d_gene: NA
CDR3nt: TGTGCCAGCACAATAACGGGGTTTGGTGTCGGCACTGAAGCTTTCTTT
CDR3aa: CASTITGFGVGTEAFF

j_gene: TRBJ2-7
v_gene: TRBV10-3
abundance: NA
d_gene: NA
CDR3nt: TGTGCCATCAGTGATGGAGGCGAGCAGTACTTC
CDR3aa: CAISDGGEQYF

j_gene: TRBJ2-1
v_gene: TRBV19
abundance: NA
d_gene: TRBD2
CDR3nt: TGTGCCAGTAGTCCAAGGACTAGCGGGAGTTATGAGCAGTTCTTC
CDR3aa: CASSPRTSGSYEQFF

j_gene: TRBJ2-5
v_gene: TRBV30
abundance: NA
d_gene: TRBD1
CDR3nt: TGTGCCTGGAGTGGGGCAGGGGGACCGCGGCAGTACTTC
CDR3aa: CAWSGAGGPRQYF

j_gene: TRBJ2-3
v_gene: TRBV7-3
abundance: NA
d_gene: NA
CDR3nt: TGTGCCAGCACCCCGGGAGAGGGAGTCACAGATACGCAGTATTTT
CDR3aa: CASTPGEGVTDTQYF

j_gene: TRBJ2-3
v_gene: TRBV19
abundance: NA
d_gene: TRBD1
CDR3nt: TGTGCCAGTAGTTTTGGACAGGGTTTCGCAGATACGCAGTATTTT
CDR3aa: CASSFGQGFADTQYF

j_gene: TRBJ1-1
v_gene: TRBV20-1
abundance: many
d_gene: NA
CDR3nt: TGCAGTGCGCCAACGAACACTGAAGCTTTCTTT
CDR3aa: CSAPTNTEAFF

j_gene: TRBJ1-1
v_gene: TRBV6-5
abundance: NA
d_gene: TRBD1
CDR3nt: TGTGCCAGCAGTTCAATCCGACAGGGGATGAACACTGAAGCTTTCTTT
CDR3aa: CASSSIRQGMNTEAFF

j_gene: TRBJ2-6
v_gene: TRBV5-1
abundance: NA
d_gene: NA
CDR3nt: TGCGCCAGCAGCTTGCAGATAGGGTCCCGCTCTGGGGCCAACGTCCTGACTTTC
CDR3aa: CASSLQIGSRSGANVLTF

j_gene: TRBJ2-7
v_gene: TRBV7-2
abundance: NA
d_gene: NA
CDR3nt: TGTGCCAGCAGCTTAAACCCAGACCACGAGCAGTACTTC
CDR3aa: CASSLNPDHEQYF

j_gene: TRBJ2-3
v_gene: TRBV27
abundance: NA
d_gene: TRBD2
CDR3nt: TGTGCCAGCAGTTTACTAGCGGGAGGAGATACGCAGTATTTT
CDR3aa: CASSLLAGGDTQYF

j_gene: TRBJ2-3
v_gene: TRBV4-2
abundance: NA
d_gene: NA
CDR3nt: TGTGCCAGCAGCCCATACTACGCCAGTGTGGATACGCAGTATTTT
CDR3aa: CASSPYYASVDTQYF

j_gene: TRBJ1-6
v_gene: TRBV5-6
abundance: NA
d_gene: TRBD1
CDR3nt: TGTGCCAGCAGCTCCTCGGGACAGGGTTACTCACCCCTCCACTTT
CDR3aa: CASSSSGQGYSPLHF

j_gene: TRBJ2-7
v_gene: TRBV28
abundance: NA
d_gene: NA
CDR3nt: TGTGCCAGCTATAGCGAGAACTCCTACGAGCAGTACTTC
CDR3aa: CASYSENSYEQYF

j_gene: TRBJ1-2
v_gene: TRBV6-1
abundance: NA
d_gene: NA
CDR3nt: TGTGCCAGCAGTTCCCGGGACCTCTATGGCTACACCTTC
CDR3aa: CASSSRDLYGYTF

j_gene: TRBJ2-7
v_gene: TRBV7-3
abundance: few
d_gene: NA
CDR3nt: TGTGCCAGCAGCTTAGACGGGGGAGACTACGAGCAGTACTTC
CDR3aa: CASSLDGGDYEQYF

j_gene: TRBJ2-1
v_gene: TRBV5-5
abundance: NA
d_gene: NA
CDR3nt: TGTGCCAGCAGCTTGGCCGGAACGAACGTGCAGTTCTTC
CDR3aa: CASSLAGTNVQFF

j_gene: TRBJ2-2
v_gene: TRBV11-2
abundance: few
d_gene: TRBD1
CDR3nt: TGTGCCAGCATTTCTTGGGCCCCCGGGACAGGGGTCACCGGGGAGCTGTTTTTT
CDR3aa: CASISWAPGTGVTGELFF

j_gene: TRBJ2-2
v_gene: TRBV2
abundance: NA
d_gene: TRBD2
CDR3nt: TGTGCCAGCAGTCACAGGGGGACTAGCGGGAGGGTAGGGAACACCGGGGAGCTGTTTTTT
CDR3aa: CASSHRGTSGRVGNTGELFF

j_gene: TRBJ2-7
v_gene: TRBV27
abundance: NA
d_gene: NA
CDR3nt: TGTGCCAGCAGTTTAGCTAGCGACTACGAGCAGTACTTC
CDR3aa: CASSLASDYEQYF

j_gene: TRBJ1-1
v_gene: TRBV28
abundance: NA
d_gene: TRBD1
CDR3nt: TGTGCCAGCAGTCTTTCTGACAGGGGTGAAGCTTTCTTT
CDR3aa: CASSLSDRGEAFF

j_gene: TRBJ2-5
v_gene: TRBV6-1
abundance: once
d_gene: TRBD2
CDR3nt: TGTGCCAGCAGTGCTAGCGGTCGGGAGACCCAGTACTTC
CDR3aa: CASSASGRETQYF

j_gene: TRBJ2-1
v_gene: TRBV25-1
abundance: NA
d_gene: NA
CDR3nt: TGTGCCAGCAAGAATCCGGCTAGCGATGAGCAGTTCTTC
CDR3aa: CASKNPASDEQFF

j_gene: TRBJ2-1
v_gene: TRBV7-9
abundance: few
d_gene: NA
CDR3nt: TGTGCCAGCAGCTTCTGGACGGATTGGTTCAATGAGCAGTTCTTC
CDR3aa: CASSFWTDWFNEQFF

j_gene: TRBJ2-1
v_gene: TRBV9
abundance: NA
d_gene: NA
CDR3nt: TGTGCCAGCAGCTCTCGATTAGGTGAGCAGTTCTTC
CDR3aa: CASSSRLGEQFF

j_gene: TRBJ2-1
v_gene: TRBV20-1
abundance: NA
d_gene: NA
CDR3nt: TGCAGTGCTAGAGATCCCCGGACCCAGTTCTTC
CDR3aa: CSARDPRTQFF